Listed below are T cell receptor beta chains from one sample, sequenced in a study of tumor and adjacent non-tumor tissue in lung cancer. TCRdb reprocessed the multiplex PCR reads with MiXCR, giving one entry per CDR3 protein. The sample records 81,000 or so distinct CDR3 sequences, 80% to 90% being singletons. The sample taken for sequencing was distant non-tumor lung tissue. These receptors came from a man in his sixties with non-small cell lung cancer. Each CDR3 is given with its conserved first and last residue. A D gene is named only where the DNA matches it firmly. Expanded clones are given a class, and other clones once, few, many or no size at all.

once TRBD1 TRBJ2-5 TRBV7-8 CDSSSSTGYQETQYF TGTGACAGCAGCTCCTCGACAGGGTACCAAGAGACTCAGTACTTC
. . TRBJ2-5 TRBV20-1 CSAKDSWRTQYF TGCAGTGCTAAAGATTCCTGGCGGACCCAATACTTC
. TRBD2 TRBJ2-1 TRBV11-3 CASSLHPGTNGASSYNEQFF TGTGCCAGCAGCTTACACCCCGGGACTAACGGGGCAAGCTCATACAATGAGCAGTTCTTC
. . TRBJ2-5 TRBV4-2 CASSQERRDALVETQYF TGTGCCAGCAGCCAGGAACGCCGGGACGCCCTGGTAGAGACCCAGTACTTC
. TRBD1 TRBJ1-5 TRBV10-3 CAISGGQGAGQPQHF TGTGCCATCAGTGGAGGTCAGGGGGCTGGGCAGCCCCAGCATTTT
. . TRBJ2-5 TRBV6-5 CASRDTGTTGAQYF TGTGCCAGCAGAGATACTGGGACCACGGGGGCCCAGTACTTC
. . TRBJ2-1 TRBV11-3 CASSPLTDEQFF TGTGCCAGCAGCCCCCTAACTGATGAGCAGTTCTTC
. . TRBJ1-1 TRBV11-2 CTSSLVGRDIEAFF TGTACCAGCAGCTTAGTCGGCAGGGACATTGAAGCTTTCTTT
. . TRBJ2-7 TRBV11-3 CASSYGQTYDQYF TGTGCCAGCAGCTACGGGCAGACCTACGATCAGTATTTC
. . TRBJ2-1 TRBV12-3/TRBV12-4 CASSPAGLTRNEQFF TGTGCCAGCAGTCCTGCAGGACTAACAAGAAATGAGCAGTTCTTC
. . TRBJ2-5 TRBV20-1 CSANRTSQETQYF TGCAGTGCTAATAGGACAAGCCAAGAGACCCAGTACTTC
. . TRBJ1-5 TRBV28 CASSFLSGSNQPQHF TGTGCCAGCAGTTTTCTGTCAGGGAGCAATCAGCCCCAGCATTTT